Reported below is one TCR beta chain. Its antigen is still unknown. The CDR3 covers 17 residues. Germline V gives CDR1 KGHSH, CDR2 LQKENI. The V and J ends lost 1 base and 8 bases respectively, with 20 bases between them. These data originate in a study of radiotherapy plus CTLA-4 blockade in lung cancer. Study overall: With 31% of patients having disease control, objective responses were seen in roughly 19%. Regarding the study as a whole: After radiotherapy and ipilimumab, tumor-derived clones expanded in peripheral blood. Early blood T cell clone dynamics reportedly forecast response best, with interferon-beta.

This table comes from immunoSEQ multiplex PCR, and its TCRdb copy is limited to in-frame clones, with some not included. Of about 120,000 clones in the sample, more than 80% are singletons; the top ten hold roughly 6.9%. In chemo-refractory metastatic non-small-cell lung cancer, patients got ipilimumab CTLA-4 blockade together with focal radiation. The sequenced sample was peripheral blood, obtained from a patient treated with radiotherapy plus ipilimumab. The receptor's source is a human donor with non-small cell lung cancer that progressed on radiotherapy plus ipilimumab. The V and J genes are TRBV18 and TRBJ1-4, with D perhaps TRBD1 (5 bases). The CDR3 sequence: CASSPQRGTLSGEKLFF. DNA for the CDR3: TGTGCCAGCTCACCACAGAGGGGAACTCTAAGTGGGGAAAAACTGTTTTTT.